This TCR beta chain was profiled in a study of cytomegalovirus exposure and HLA in healthy donors. General study results and limits: The records held CMV serostatus as the only immune exposure information. Most TCR sequences were rare, but some public TCRs occurred in many donors. In a later analysis, V- and J-gene trimming of beta chains associated with a DCLRE1C missense variant, replicated independently.

PCR amplification relied on 60 Vbeta primers (plus 13 Jbeta primers). Here immunoSEQ multiplex PCR was the method, and the copy in TCRdb shows in-frame clones only, minus some. The sample yields about 150,000 clones, roughly 66% seen once. Comments on this clone: Its antigen remains unidentified.

Germline CDR1 is SGDLS and CDR2 is YYNGEE. The CDR3 spans 15 residues. The V end was cut by 4 bases, the J end by 8 bases, with 18 bases between. The sequenced sample was PBMCs. The chain couples TRBV9 to TRBJ1-4, with D possibly matching TRBD1 (5 bases). This clonotype originated in a woman between 55 and 75 years old in good health and CMV-seronegative. DNA of the CDR3: TGTGCCAGCAGCCGCTGGCAGGGATCGGGCGAAAAACTGTTTTTT. Amino acids: CASSRWQGSGEKLFF.